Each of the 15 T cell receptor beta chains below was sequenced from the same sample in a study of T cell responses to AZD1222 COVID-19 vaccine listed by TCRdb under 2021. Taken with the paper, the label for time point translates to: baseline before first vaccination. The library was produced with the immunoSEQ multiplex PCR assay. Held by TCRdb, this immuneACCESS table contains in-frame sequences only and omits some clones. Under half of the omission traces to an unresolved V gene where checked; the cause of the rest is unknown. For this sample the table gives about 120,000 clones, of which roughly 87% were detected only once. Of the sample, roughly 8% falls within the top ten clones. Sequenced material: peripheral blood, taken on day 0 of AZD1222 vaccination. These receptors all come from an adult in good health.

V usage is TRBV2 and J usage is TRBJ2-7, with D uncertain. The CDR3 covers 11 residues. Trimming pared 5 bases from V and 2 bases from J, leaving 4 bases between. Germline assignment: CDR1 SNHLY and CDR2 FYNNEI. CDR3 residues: CASSYTYEQYF. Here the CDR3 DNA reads TGTGCCAGCAGTTACACCTACGAGCAGTACTTC.

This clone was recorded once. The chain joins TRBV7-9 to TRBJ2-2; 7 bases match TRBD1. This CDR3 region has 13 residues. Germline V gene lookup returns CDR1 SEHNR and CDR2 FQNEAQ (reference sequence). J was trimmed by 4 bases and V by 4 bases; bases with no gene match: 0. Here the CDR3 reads CASSWDSTGELFF. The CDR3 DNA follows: TGTGCCAGCAGCTGGGACAGCACCGGGGAGCTGTTTTTT.

The chain's CDR3 is CAWSWSTEAFF. The CDR3 DNA sequence: TGTGCCTGGAGTTGGAGCACTGAAGCTTTCTTT. This rearrangement joins TRBV30 to TRBJ1-1; D gene ambiguous. Germline CDR1 reads GTSNPN; CDR2 reads SVGIG (reference sequence). V gave up 2 bases and J gave up 4 bases, with 5 bases separating them. The CDR3 spans 11 residues.

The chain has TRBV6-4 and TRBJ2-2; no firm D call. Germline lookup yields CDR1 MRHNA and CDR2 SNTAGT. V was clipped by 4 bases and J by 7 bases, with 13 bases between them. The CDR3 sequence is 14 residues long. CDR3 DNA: TGTGCCAGCAGTGTAGAGCCCCAAGGCGGGGAGCTGTTTTTT. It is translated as CASSVEPQGGELFF.

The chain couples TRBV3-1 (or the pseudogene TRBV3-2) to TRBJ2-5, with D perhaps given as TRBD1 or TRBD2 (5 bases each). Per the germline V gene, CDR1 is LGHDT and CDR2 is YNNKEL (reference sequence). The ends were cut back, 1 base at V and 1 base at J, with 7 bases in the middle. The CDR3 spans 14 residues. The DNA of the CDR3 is TGTGCCAGCAGCCAAGTCGGGGCCCAAGAGACCCAGTACTTC. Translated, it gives CASSQVGAQETQYF.

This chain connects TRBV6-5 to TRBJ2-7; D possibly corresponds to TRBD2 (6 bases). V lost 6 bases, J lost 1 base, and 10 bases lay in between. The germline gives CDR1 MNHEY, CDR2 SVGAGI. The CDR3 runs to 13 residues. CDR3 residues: CASSLTSSYEQYF. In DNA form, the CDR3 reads TGTGCCAGCAGCCTGACTAGTTCCTACGAGCAGTACTTC.

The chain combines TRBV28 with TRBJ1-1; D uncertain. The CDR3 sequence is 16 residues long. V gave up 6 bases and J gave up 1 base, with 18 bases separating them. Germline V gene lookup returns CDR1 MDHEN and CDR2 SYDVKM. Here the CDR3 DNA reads TGTGCCAGCAGCCCCCCCTACGGCAGGAGGAACACTGAAGCTTTCTTT. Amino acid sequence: CASSPPYGRRNTEAFF.

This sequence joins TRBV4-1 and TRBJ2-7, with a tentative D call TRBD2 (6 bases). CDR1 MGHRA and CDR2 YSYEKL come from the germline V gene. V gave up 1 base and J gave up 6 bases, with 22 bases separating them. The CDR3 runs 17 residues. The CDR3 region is CASSQGPSGSGTREQYF. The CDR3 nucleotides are TGCGCCAGCAGCCAAGGCCCCTCGGGTAGCGGAACTCGCGAGCAGTACTTC.

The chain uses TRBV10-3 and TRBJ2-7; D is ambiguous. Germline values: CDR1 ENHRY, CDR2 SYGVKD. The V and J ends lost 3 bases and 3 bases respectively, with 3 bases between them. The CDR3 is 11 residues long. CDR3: CAISDDYEQYF. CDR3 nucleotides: TGTGCCATCAGTGATGACTACGAGCAGTACTTC.

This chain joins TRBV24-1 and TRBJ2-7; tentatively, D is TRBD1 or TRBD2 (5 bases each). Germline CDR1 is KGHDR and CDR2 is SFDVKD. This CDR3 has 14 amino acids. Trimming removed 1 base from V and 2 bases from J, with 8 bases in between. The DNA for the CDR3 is TGTGCCACCAGTGATTTCCGGGACCCCTACGAGCAGTACTTC. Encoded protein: CATSDFRDPYEQYF.

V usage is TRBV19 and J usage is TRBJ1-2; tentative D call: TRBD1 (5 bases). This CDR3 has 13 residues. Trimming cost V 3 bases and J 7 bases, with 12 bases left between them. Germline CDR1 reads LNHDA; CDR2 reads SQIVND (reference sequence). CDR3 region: CASSMRQGSGYTF. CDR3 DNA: TGTGCCAGTAGTATGCGGCAGGGTAGTGGCTACACCTTC.

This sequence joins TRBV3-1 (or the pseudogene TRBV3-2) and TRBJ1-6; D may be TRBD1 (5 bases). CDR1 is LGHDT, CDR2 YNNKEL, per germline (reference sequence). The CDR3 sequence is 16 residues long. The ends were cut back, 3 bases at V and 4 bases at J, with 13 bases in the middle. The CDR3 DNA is TGTGCCAGCAGCCAGTCAAAGGGGCGGTATAATTCACCCCTCCACTTT. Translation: CASSQSKGRYNSPLHF.

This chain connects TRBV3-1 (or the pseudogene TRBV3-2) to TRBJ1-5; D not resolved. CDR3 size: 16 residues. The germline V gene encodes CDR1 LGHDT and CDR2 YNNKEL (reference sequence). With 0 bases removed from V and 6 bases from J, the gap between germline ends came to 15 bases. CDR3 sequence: CASSQDLSDLGQPQHF. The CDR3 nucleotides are TGTGCCAGCAGCCAAGATCTATCAGATTTAGGTCAGCCCCAGCATTTT.

The CDR3 reads CASSDRGRNQPQHF. The CDR3 nucleotides are TGTGCCAGCAGCGACCGGGGGCGCAATCAGCCCCAGCATTTT. The chain carries TRBV5-8 and TRBJ1-5, with a tentative D call TRBD1 (6 bases). Germline V lookup: CDR1 SGHTS, CDR2 YDEGEE. The CDR3 extends over 14 amino acids. Trimming took 4 bases from V and 2 from J, leaving 10 bases between them.

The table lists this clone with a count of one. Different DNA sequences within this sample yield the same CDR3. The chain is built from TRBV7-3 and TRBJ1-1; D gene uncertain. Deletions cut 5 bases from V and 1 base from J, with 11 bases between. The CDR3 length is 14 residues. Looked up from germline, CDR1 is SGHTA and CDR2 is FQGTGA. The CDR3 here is CASSLTDRNTEAFF. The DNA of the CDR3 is TGTGCCAGCAGCCTCACGGATCGGAACACTGAAGCTTTCTTT.